This T cell receptor beta chain appears in the sequencing data of a study of shared clonotypes between healthy human individuals. The assay ran at deep level. Here immunoSEQ multiplex PCR was the method, and the copy in TCRdb shows in-frame clones only, minus some. This table holds about 2 million clones, roughly 94% found once. Germline CDR1 and CDR2: SGHVS and FQNEAQ. V was pared by 5 bases and J by 4 bases, with 23 bases between. The CDR3 covers 17 residues. Selected positively for CCR7 and CD45RO-negative, naive CD8 cells excluded terminally differentiated effector memory CD45RA+ cells. This chain uses TRBV7-8 with TRBJ1-2; a weak D match, TRBD1 (6 bases). The sample comprised naive CD8+ T cells sorted from blood. The sequence was collected from a man younger than 35 in good health. CDR3 protein: CASSPGQLSLLFYGYTF. CDR3 coding DNA: TGTGCCAGCAGCCCCGGACAGTTATCTCTTTTGTTCTATGGCTACACCTTC.